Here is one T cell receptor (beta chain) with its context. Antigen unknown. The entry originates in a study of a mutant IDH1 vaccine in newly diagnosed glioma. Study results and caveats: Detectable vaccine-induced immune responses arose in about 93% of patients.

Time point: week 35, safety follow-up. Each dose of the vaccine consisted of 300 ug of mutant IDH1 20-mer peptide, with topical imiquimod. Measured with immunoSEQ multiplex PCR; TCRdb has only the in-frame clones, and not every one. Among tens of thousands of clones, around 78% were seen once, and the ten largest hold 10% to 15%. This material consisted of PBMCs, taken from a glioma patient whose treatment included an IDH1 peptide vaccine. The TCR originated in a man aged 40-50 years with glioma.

CDR3 sequence (DNA): TGTGCCAGCAGCCTACAAAACACAGGCATCTATGGCTACACCTTC. This codes for CASSLQNTGIYGYTF. The chain combines TRBV28 with TRBJ1-2; D might be TRBD1 (5 bases). The CDR3 is made up of 15 amino acids. V was cut by 6 bases and J by 4 bases, with 18 bases left in between. Germline loops: CDR1 MDHEN, CDR2 SYDVKM.